Each of the 9 T cell receptor beta chains below was sequenced from the same sample in a study of Ad26.COV2.S vaccination and SARS-CoV-2 variants. Here immunoSEQ multiplex PCR was the method, and the copy in TCRdb shows in-frame clones only, minus some. The table has 300,000 to 400,000 clones, roughly 90% seen once. Treatment specified: some 20 received Ad26.COV2.S at low or high dose, single or two shots; about 5 received placebo; per-sample allocation not given. On day 63 after the first injection, vaccine and placebo recipients gave samples. Specimen: peripheral blood, collected in a trial of Ad26.COV2.S vaccine versus placebo. These receptors were collected from a person between 18 and 59 years old who received the Ad26.COV2.S COVID-19 vaccine or a placebo.

This clone was observed a single time. The chain has TRBV7-8 and TRBJ1-1; weak D call: TRBD1 (5 bases). The germline V gene has CDR1 SGHVS and CDR2 FQNEAQ. The CDR3 sequence is 14 residues long. The V end was cut by 5 bases, the J end by 6 bases, with 16 bases between. The CDR3 sequence: CASSPGGRGSEAFF. CDR3 nucleotides: TGTGCCAGCAGCCCCGGTGGAAGGGGATCTGAAGCTTTCTTT.

This clone was seen a few times. Other DNA sequences in this sample translate to the same CDR3. The gene calls are TRBV7-9 and TRBJ2-2; D ambiguous. The V gene lost 2 bases and the J gene lost 0 bases, with 4 bases spanning the gap. Germline CDR1 reads SEHNR; CDR2 reads FQNEAQ (reference sequence). CDR3 length: 14 amino acids. CDR3 nucleotides: TGTGCCAGCAGCTTAACCGCGAACACCGGGGAGCTGTTTTTT. Protein product: CASSLTANTGELFF. Full variable domain (remainder filled in from reference TRBV7-9 and TRBJ2-2): DTGVSQNPRHKITKRGQNVTFRCDPISEHNRLYWYRQTLGQGPEFLTYFQNEAQLEKSRLLSDRFSAERPKGSFSTLEIQRTEQGDSAMYLCASSLTANTGELFFGEGSRLTVL.

This rearrangement joins TRBV27 to TRBJ1-5; D not certain. Germline CDR1 reads MNHEY; CDR2 reads SMNVEV (reference sequence). The V and J ends lost 2 bases and 4 bases respectively, with 3 bases between them. CDR3 size: 12 residues. In DNA form, the CDR3 reads TGTGCCAGCAGTTTAGGAAATCAGCCCCAGCATTTT. It specifies CASSLGNQPQHF.

The rearrangement links TRBV5-5 to TRBJ2-5; D assignment may be TRBD1 or TRBD2 (5 bases each). CDR1 and CDR2 (germline): SGHKS, YYEKEE (reference sequence). V was cut by 7 bases and J by 4 bases, with 17 bases left in between. This CDR3 has 14 amino acids. The CDR3 DNA reads as TGTGCCAGCTGCGATCCGGGACGCGGAGAGACCCAGTACTTC. Encoded protein: CASCDPGRGETQYF.

V gene TRBV7-9 combines with J gene TRBJ2-3; D is perhaps TRBD2 (6 bases). Trimming removed 5 bases from V and 0 bases from J, with 15 bases in between. Germline CDR1 and CDR2: SEHNR and FQNEAQ (reference sequence). The CDR3 runs to 16 residues. CDR3 region: CASSPPYGGSTDTQYF. CDR3 in DNA: TGTGCCAGCAGCCCTCCCTACGGGGGTAGCACAGATACGCAGTATTTT. Based on the CDR3 plus reference TRBV7-9 and TRBJ2-3, the full variable domain is DTGVSQNPRHKITKRGQNVTFRCDPISEHNRLYWYRQTLGQGPEFLTYFQNEAQLEKSRLLSDRFSAERPKGSFSTLEIQRTEQGDSAMYLCASSPPYGGSTDTQYFGPGTRLTVL.

The chain links TRBV30 to TRBJ1-5; TRBD1 is a possible D gene (5 bases). The CDR3 contains 15 residues. Trimming removed 3 bases from V and 7 bases from J, with 19 bases in between. Germline V gene data show CDR1 as GTSNPN and CDR2 as SVGIG (reference sequence). The CDR3 bases are TGTGCCTGGAGCCTCTCCCTCCAGGGAAACCAGCCCCAGCATTTT. It is translated as CAWSLSLQGNQPQHF.

The gene calls are TRBV9 and TRBJ2-3; 9 bases agree with TRBD2. Germline CDR1 reads SGDLS; CDR2 reads YYNGEE. The CDR3 spans 14 residues. With 3 bases clipped from V and 6 bases from J, the junction kept 5 bases outside the gene matches. CDR3 bases: TGTGCCAGCAGCGGTAGCGGGAGTCCTGATACGCAGTATTTT. Translation gives CASSGSGSPDTQYF.

The V gene is TRBV5-6, the J gene TRBJ1-2; 7 nucleotides align to TRBD1. Germline V CDR1 and CDR2: SGHDT, YYEEEE. The CDR3 spans 15 residues. Unmatched junction bases numbered 10, after V lost 4 bases and J lost 4 bases. The CDR3 sequence: CASSLPGQSVYGYTF. The CDR3 DNA sequence: TGTGCCAGCAGCCTACCGGGACAGTCCGTCTATGGCTACACCTTC.

This chain joins TRBV5-1 and TRBJ2-2; D call uncertain. Trimming took 7 bases from V and 3 from J, leaving 10 bases between them. The CDR3 contains 13 residues. CDR1 SGHRS and CDR2 YFSETQ come from the germline V gene. The CDR3 here is CASLDSYTGELFF. CDR3 in DNA: TGCGCCAGCCTCGACTCCTACACCGGGGAGCTGTTTTTT.